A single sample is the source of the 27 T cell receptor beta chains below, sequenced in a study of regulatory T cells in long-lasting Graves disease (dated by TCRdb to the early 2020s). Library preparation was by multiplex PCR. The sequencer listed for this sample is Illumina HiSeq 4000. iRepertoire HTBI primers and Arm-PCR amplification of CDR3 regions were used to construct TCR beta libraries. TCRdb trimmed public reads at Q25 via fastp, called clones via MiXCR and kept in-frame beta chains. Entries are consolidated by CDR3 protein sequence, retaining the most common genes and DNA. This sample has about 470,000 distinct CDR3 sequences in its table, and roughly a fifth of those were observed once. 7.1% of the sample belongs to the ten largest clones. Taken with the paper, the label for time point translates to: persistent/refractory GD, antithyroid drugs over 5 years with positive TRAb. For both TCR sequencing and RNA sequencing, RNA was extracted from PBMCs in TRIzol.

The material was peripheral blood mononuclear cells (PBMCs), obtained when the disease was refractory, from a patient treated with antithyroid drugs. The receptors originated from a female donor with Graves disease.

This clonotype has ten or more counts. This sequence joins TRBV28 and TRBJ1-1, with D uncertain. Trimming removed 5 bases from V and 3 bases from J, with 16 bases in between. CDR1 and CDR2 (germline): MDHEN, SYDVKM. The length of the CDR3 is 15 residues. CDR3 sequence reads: CASSRRVEGHTEAFF. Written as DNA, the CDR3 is TGTGCCAGCAGTCGACGGGTAGAGGGCCACACTGAAGCTTTCTTT.

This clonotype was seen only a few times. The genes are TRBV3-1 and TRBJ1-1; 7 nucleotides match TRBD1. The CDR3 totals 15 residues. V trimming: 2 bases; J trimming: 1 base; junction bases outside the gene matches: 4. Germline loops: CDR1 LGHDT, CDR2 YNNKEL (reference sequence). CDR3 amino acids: CASSQPRTGNTEAFF. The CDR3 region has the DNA TGTGCCAGCAGCCAACCTCGGACAGGGAACACTGAAGCTTTCTTT.

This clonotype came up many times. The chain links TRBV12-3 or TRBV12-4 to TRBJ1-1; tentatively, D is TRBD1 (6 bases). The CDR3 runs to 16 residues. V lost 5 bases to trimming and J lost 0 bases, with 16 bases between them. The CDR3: CASSTTRQVLNTEAFF. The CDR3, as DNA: TGTGCCAGCAGTACCACCCGACAGGTTTTGAACACTGAAGCTTTCTTT.

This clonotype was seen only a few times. For the CDR3, the DNA is TGTGCCAGTACTCGGGACAGGGGAGCCGATAATTCACCCCTCCACTTT. Translation gives CASTRDRGADNSPLHF. The chain uses TRBV19 and TRBJ1-6, with 10 bases fitting TRBD1. The J segment lost 5 bases and the V segment lost 7 bases, leaving 8 bases of the junction unmatched. The CDR3 totals 16 residues. CDR1 is LNHDA and CDR2 is SQIVND in the germline V gene (reference sequence). The variable domain in full, with the rest retrieved from reference TRBV19 and TRBJ1-6, is DGGITQSPKYLFRKEGQNVTLSCEQNLNHDAMYWYRQDPGQGLRLIYYSQIVNDFQKGDIAEGYSVSREKKESFPLTVTSAQKNPTAFYLCASTRDRGADNSPLHFGNGTRLTVT.

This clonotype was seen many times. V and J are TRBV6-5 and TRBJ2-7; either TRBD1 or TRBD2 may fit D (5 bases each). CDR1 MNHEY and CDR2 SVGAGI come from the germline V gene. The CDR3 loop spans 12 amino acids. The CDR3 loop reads CGSGPSLYEQYF. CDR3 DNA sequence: TGTGGGTCGGGACCCAGTCTTTACGAGCAGTACTTC.

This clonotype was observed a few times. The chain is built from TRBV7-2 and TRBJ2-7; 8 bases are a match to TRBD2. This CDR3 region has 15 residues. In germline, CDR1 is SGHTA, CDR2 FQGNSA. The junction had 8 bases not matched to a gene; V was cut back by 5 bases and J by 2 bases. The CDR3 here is CASSPLTSGPYEQYF. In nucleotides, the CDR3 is TGTGCCAGCAGCCCACTTACTAGCGGTCCCTACGAGCAGTACTTC.

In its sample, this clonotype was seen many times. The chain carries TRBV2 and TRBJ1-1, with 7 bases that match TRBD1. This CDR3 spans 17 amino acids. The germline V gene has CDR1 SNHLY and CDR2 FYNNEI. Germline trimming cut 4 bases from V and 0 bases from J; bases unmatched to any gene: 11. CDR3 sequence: CASSVPQTGNMNTEAFF. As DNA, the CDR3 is TGTGCCAGCAGTGTTCCACAGACAGGGAACATGAACACTGAAGCTTTCTTT.

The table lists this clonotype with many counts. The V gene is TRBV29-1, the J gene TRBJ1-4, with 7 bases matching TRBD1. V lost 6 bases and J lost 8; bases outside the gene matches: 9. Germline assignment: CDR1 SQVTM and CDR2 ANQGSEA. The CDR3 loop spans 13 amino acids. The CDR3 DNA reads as TGCAGCGTGGCCGAGACAGGGCGGGAAAAACTGTTTTTT. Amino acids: CSVAETGREKLFF. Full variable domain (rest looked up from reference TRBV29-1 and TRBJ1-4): SAVISQKPSRDICQRGTSLTIQCQVDSQVTMMFWYRQQPGQSLTLIATANQGSEATYESGFVIDKFPISRPNLTFSTLTVSNMSPEDSSIYLCSVAETGREKLFFGSGTQLSVL.

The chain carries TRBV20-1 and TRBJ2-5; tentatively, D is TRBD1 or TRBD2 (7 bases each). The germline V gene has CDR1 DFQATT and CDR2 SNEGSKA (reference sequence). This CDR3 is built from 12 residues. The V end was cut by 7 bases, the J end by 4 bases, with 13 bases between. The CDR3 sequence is CSGEGAGETQYF. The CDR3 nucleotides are TGCAGTGGGGAGGGGGCTGGAGAGACCCAGTACTTC.

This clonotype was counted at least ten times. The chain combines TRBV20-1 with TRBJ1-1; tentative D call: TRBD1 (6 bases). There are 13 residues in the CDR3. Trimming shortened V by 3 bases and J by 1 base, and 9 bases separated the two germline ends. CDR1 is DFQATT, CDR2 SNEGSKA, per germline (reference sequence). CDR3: CSASSGANTEAFF. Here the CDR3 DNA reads TGCAGTGCTAGTTCAGGGGCGAACACTGAAGCTTTCTTT.

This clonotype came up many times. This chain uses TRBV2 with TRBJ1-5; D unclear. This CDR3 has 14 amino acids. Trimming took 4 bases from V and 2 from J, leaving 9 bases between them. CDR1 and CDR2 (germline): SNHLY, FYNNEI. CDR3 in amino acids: CASSAIERNQPQHF. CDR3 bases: TGTGCCAGCAGTGCCATAGAACGCAATCAGCCCCAGCATTTT.

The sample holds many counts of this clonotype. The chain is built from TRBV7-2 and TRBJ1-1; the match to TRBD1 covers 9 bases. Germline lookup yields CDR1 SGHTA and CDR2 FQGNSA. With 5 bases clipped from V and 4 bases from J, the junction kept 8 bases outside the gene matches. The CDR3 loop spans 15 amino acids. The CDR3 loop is CASSPQQGAGTEAFF. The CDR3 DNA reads TGTGCCAGCAGCCCCCAACAGGGGGCCGGCACTGAAGCTTTCTTT.

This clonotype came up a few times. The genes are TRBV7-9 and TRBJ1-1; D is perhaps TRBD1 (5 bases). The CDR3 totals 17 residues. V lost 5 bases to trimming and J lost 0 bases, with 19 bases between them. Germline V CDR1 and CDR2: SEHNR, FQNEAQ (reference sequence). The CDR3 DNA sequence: TGTGCCAGCAGCCCAGTTGAATGGGGGGGAATGAACACTGAAGCTTTCTTT. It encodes CASSPVEWGGMNTEAFF.

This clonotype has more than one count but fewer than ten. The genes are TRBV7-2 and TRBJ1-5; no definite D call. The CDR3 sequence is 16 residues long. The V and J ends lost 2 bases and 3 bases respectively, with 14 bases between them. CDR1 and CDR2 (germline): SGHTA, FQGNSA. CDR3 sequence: CASSLNEGSFNQPQHF. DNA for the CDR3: TGTGCCAGCAGCTTAAATGAGGGCAGCTTCAATCAGCCCCAGCATTTT.

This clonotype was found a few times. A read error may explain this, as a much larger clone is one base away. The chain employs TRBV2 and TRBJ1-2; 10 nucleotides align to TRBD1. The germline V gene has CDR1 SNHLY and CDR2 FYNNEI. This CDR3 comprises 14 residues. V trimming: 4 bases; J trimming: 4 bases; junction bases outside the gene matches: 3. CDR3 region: CASSVGQGGYGYTF. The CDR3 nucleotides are TGTGCCAGCAGTGTCGGACAGGGGGGCTATGGCTACACCTTC.

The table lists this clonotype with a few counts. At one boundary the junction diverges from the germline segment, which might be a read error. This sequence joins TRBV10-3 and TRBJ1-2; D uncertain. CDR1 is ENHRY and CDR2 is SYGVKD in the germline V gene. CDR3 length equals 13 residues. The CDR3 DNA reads TGTGCCATCAGCCTGAGTGAAAACTATGGCTACGCCTTC. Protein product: CAISLSENYGYAF.

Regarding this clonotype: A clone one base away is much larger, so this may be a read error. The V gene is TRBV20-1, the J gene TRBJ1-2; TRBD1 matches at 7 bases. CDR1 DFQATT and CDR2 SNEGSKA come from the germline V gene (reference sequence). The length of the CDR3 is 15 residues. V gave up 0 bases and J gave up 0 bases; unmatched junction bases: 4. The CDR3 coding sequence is TGCAGTGCTAGAGAGGCAGGGGGAACTAACTATGGCTACACCTTC. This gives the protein CSAREAGGTNYGYTF.

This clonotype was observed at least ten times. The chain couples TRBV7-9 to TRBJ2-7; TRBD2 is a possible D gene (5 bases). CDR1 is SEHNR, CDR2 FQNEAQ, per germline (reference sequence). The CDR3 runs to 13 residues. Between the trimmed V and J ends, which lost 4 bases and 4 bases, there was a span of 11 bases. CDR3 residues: CASSSVTRYEQYF. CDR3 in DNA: TGTGCCAGCAGCTCCGTCACTAGATACGAGCAGTACTTC.

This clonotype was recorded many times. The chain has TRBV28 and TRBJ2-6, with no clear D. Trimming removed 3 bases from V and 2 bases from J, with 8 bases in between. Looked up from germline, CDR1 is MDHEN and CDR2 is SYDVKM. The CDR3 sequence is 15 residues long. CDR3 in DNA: TGTGCCAGCAGTTTGTCCCTGGCTGGGGCCAACGTCCTGACTTTC. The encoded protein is CASSLSLAGANVLTF.

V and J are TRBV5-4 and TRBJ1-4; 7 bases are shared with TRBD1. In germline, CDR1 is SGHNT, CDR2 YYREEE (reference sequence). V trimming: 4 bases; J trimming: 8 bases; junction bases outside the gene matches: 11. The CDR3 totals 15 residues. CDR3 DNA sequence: TGTGCCAGCAGCCTACTAACAGGGGAGAACGAAAAACTGTTTTTT. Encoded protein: CASSLLTGENEKLFF.

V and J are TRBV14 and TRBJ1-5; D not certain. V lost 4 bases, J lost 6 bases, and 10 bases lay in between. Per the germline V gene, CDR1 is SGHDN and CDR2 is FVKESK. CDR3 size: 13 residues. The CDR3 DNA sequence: TGTGCCAGCAGCCTTAACGAGGGTCAGCCCCAGCATTTT. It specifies CASSLNEGQPQHF.

The CDR3 DNA follows: TGTGCCAGCGGTGGACTAGCGGGGACGCAGTATTTT. Its translation: CASGGLAGTQYF. The V gene is TRBV6-1, the J gene TRBJ2-3, with 12 bases fitting TRBD2. This CDR3 comprises 12 residues. The V and J ends lost 8 bases and 9 bases, in that order; junction bases with no gene match: 3. The V gene's germline CDR1 is MNHNS and CDR2 SASEGT.

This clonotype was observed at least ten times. The CDR3 protein is CASSLARLAGGETQYF. The CDR3 coding sequence is TGTGCCAGCAGCTTAGCGCGTCTAGCGGGAGGAGAGACCCAGTACTTC. The chain recombines TRBV7-2 with TRBJ2-5; TRBD2 aligns across 11 bases. This CDR3 region has 16 residues. Germline values: CDR1 SGHTA, CDR2 FQGNSA. J was trimmed by 4 bases and V by 0 bases; bases with no gene match: 4.

CDR3 in DNA: TGTGCCAGCTCACGCTATCCGGGACAGGGGGGAGAGATCGCCAAAAACATTCAGTACTTC. Its protein is CASSRYPGQGGEIAKNIQYF. The chain couples TRBV18 to TRBJ2-4; 11 nucleotides line up with TRBD1. After removal of 4 bases from V and 1 base from J, the junction contained 15 bases not matched to a gene. Germline CDR1 and CDR2: KGHSH and LQKENI. This CDR3 comprises 20 residues.

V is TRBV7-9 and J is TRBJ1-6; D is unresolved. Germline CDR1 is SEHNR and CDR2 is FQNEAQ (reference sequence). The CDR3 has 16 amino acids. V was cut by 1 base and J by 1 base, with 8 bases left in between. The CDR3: CASSLGSRSYNSPLHF. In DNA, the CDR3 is TGTGCCAGCAGCTTAGGGTCTAGGTCCTATAATTCACCCCTCCACTTT.

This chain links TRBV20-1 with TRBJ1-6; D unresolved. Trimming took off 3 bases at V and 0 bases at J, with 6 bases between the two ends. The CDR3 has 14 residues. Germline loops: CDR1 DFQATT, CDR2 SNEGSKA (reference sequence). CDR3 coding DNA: TGCAGTGCTAGTGGGAGCTCCTATAATTCACCCCTCCACTTT. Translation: CSASGSSYNSPLHF.

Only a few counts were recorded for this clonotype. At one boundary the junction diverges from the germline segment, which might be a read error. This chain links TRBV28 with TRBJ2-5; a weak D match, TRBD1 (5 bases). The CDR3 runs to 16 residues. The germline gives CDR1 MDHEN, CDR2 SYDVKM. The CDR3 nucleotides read TGTGCCAGCAGTTCCCCTCCGCAGGGAAGTCAAGGGACCCAGTACTTC. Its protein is CASSSPPQGSQGTQYF.